This is a list of T cell receptor beta chains from one sample in a study of beta chain features in type 1 diabetes. Produced via immunoSEQ multiplex PCR; TCRdb's table is partial and in-frame only. The sample includes hundreds of thousands of clones, around a sixth seen only once; the top ten take around 0.02%. Sequencing was carried out using naive CD4+ T cells from blood. These receptors were obtained from a woman under 30 in good health. The CDR3 runs from the conserved cysteine through the conserved F or W. D genes are given only for firm matches. The size field is filled for only some rows; it gives once, few, many or a size class.

TRBJ1-2	-	-	TRBV15	TGTGCCACCAGCAGAGGGGGGACACTCGCCCCCTATGGCTACACCTTC	CATSRGGTLAPYGYTF
TRBJ2-7	TRBD2	-	TRBV28	TGTGCCAGCAGTTTATTGTCCAGCGGGAACTACGAGCAGTACTTC	CASSLLSSGNYEQYF
TRBJ2-7	-	few	TRBV7-9	TGTGCCAGCAGCAGCCTAGCCGGACCTAATCGCGAGCAGTACTTC	CASSSLAGPNREQYF
TRBJ2-3	-	few	TRBV4-3	TGCGCCAGCAGCCGTGGCGATACGCAGTATTTT	CASSRGDTQYF
TRBJ2-2	TRBD2	few	TRBV9	TGTGCCAGCAGCGTAGATAAACCGGGACTATCGTCCACCGGGGAGCTGTTTTTT	CASSVDKPGLSSTGELFF
TRBJ1-1	-	few	TRBV10-3	TGTGCCATCAGTGGAGGAGTGAACACTGAAGCTTTCTTT	CAISGGVNTEAFF
TRBJ2-1	-	few	TRBV5-6	TGTGCCAGCAGATTATACTACAATGAGCAGTTCTTC	CASRLYYNEQFF
TRBJ1-1	TRBD1	few	TRBV28	TGTGCCAGCAGTTCTTATAGGCTTTTAGGGACAGGGCACGTTGAAGCTTTCTTT	CASSSYRLLGTGHVEAFF
TRBJ2-2	TRBD2	few	TRBV6-1	TGTGCCAGCAGTGGTGGACTAGCGACCGGGGAGCTGTTTTTT	CASSGGLATGELFF
TRBJ2-1	TRBD2	-	TRBV7-2	TGTGCCAGCTTAGGGACTAACAACAACAATGAGCAGTTCTTC	CASLGTNNNNEQFF
TRBJ2-1	-	few	TRBV4-2	TGTGCCAGCAGTTTAACCTTGCGGGGTGAACACAATGAGCAGTTCTTC	CASSLTLRGEHNEQFF
TRBJ1-2	-	-	TRBV4-3	TGCGCCAGCAGCCAAGATCGATATGGCTACACCTTC	CASSQDRYGYTF
TRBJ2-7	TRBD1	few	TRBV11-1	TGTGCCAGCAGCCCCCCGGACAGGGGGTCCTACGAGCAGTACTTC	CASSPPDRGSYEQYF
TRBJ1-5	-	few	TRBV27	TGTGCCAGCACCAGAACGCGGGGTGAGCCCCAGCATTTT	CASTRTRGEPQHF
TRBJ2-3	TRBD2	few	TRBV7-9	TGTGCCAGCAGCTTGGGACTAGCGGGAGGCCCAACCCCATCAGATACGCAGTATTTT	CASSLGLAGGPTPSDTQYF
TRBJ2-1	-	few	TRBV28	TGTGCCAGCAGCCCTATAGGGAGACACGCCTCCTACAATGAGCAGTTCTTC	CASSPIGRHASYNEQFF
TRBJ2-7	-	-	TRBV29-1	TGCAGCGTCCTCACCCCTGGACCCGAGCAGTACTTC	CSVLTPGPEQYF
TRBJ2-1	-	few	TRBV5-1	TGCGCCAGCAGCTTCGGCAGGGGGGCGGCTAGCGGGTACAATGAGCAGTTCTTC	CASSFGRGAASGYNEQFF
TRBJ1-2	-	-	TRBV28	TGTGCCAGCGGGTGGCAGGGCTATGGCTACACCTTC	CASGWQGYGYTF
TRBJ2-7	TRBD1	-	TRBV5-4	TGTGCCAGCAGCTTGGAGGGACAGGGTAGAGAGCAGTACTTC	CASSLEGQGREQYF
TRBJ2-5	-	-	TRBV18	TGTGCCAGCTCAGGTGACAGCCAAGAGACCCAGTACTTC	CASSGDSQETQYF
TRBJ2-5	-	few	TRBV7-2	TGTGCCAGCAGCTTCCAGCGCGGAGGGGAGACCCAGTACTTC	CASSFQRGGETQYF
TRBJ2-1	-	-	TRBV6-5	TGTGCCAGCACCGGACCTTGGGGTGGCGAGCAGTTCTTC	CASTGPWGGEQFF